What follows is one T cell receptor (beta chain) and its context. What this receptor recognizes is not known. The record has no base qualities; no much larger clone is one base away. CDR1 and CDR2 are read off the germline V gene as SNHLY and FYNNEI. The V end gives up 8 bases and the J end 5 bases, leaving 9 bases in the junction not matched to a gene. The CDR3, from cysteine to phenylalanine, totals 15 residues. Only the CDR3 DNA is retained, 45 bases long and in frame from the first base. This entry comes from a study of T cell responses to AZD1222 COVID-19 vaccine (dated by TCRdb to the early 2020s). Concerning the study at large: AZD1222 recipients given second doses at about 4 weeks or at about 12 weeks were pooled, since spike-specific TCR depth and breadth were not found to differ between the two schedules. A total of 230 to 250 trial participants underwent TCR sequencing, of whom about 210 had received two doses of AZD1222 and some 25 had received two doses of the MenACWY control vaccine. Trial participants were enrolled by age into subgroups of 18-55, 56-69 and 70-plus years, and about 150, 27 and 61 TCR-sequenced participants, respectively, were included in these subgroups. Points the paper makes about the study in general: In the small 56-69-year group, the increase in depth fell short of significance, most likely because of low power. Participants were mostly white British and included more females than males, and it was suggested by the authors that clonal diversity may have been underestimated. Spike-specific TCR breadth and depth rose significantly after two AZD1222 doses compared with day 0 and with MenACWY recipients. Vaccine-associated CD4 TCRs spanned the whole spike protein, with dominant responses in regions 160-218 and 743-854. Because no day 14 peak-response samples were available, the repertoires could be characterized only after the peak T cell response. Conclusions about previously exposed vaccinees were limited because only six AZD1222 recipients were SARS-CoV-2 seropositive at baseline. Nearly half of unique spike-specific TCRs reportedly recognized epitopes outside regions mutated in the B.1.351 and B.1.1.7 variants.

The CDR3 regions of human TCRbeta chains were analyzed by immunosequencing. For the original study's pipeline: Repertoire TCRs were matched against a reference library of SARS-CoV-2-specific TCRs generated with the MIRA antigen-specificity platform. Breadth meant the fraction of unique TCRs that were SARS-CoV-2-associated, whereas depth meant the fraction of total T cells that were SARS-CoV-2-associated. Each spike-specific TCR was assigned to its reactive spike region and to a CD4 or CD8 class using the MIRA data. Log10-transformed breadth and depth values were compared by one-way ANOVA with Sidak's multiple comparisons tests. The immuneACCESS repertoire file appears here via TCRdb, limited to in-frame rearrangements. These files lack a portion of the clones; in checked studies, under half of the deficit traces to unresolved V genes, and the cause of the others is not known. D and trimming were read from the DNA, whereas the V and J calls and clone size are those reported in that table. In all, the sample holds around 100,000 clones, and about 87% of those were seen once. In total, the top ten clones hold about 15% of the sample.

The sample's time point label, decoded: baseline before first vaccination. The vaccinee samples were drawn from two UK trials, COV001 and COV002, one of which was a single-blind randomized controlled phase 2/3 trial testing AZD1222 (ChAdOx1 nCoV-19) in healthy adults. For TCRbeta chain sequencing, PBMC samples from trial participants were taken at day 0 and at day 28 after the second dose. The clonotype originates from an adult in good health. The V and J segments used are TRBV2 and TRBJ2-5, with 12 bases matching TRBD2. The specimen was peripheral blood, collected on day 0 of AZD1222 vaccination. The bases read TGTGCCAGCGGGAGACTAGCGGGGGTGAGGGAGACCCAGTACTTC. The encoded protein is CASGRLAGVRETQYF.